Presented here are 8 T cell receptor beta chains from one specimen sequenced in a study of blood T cell repertoires in COVID-19. The assay was immunoSEQ multiplex PCR, and TCRdb's table has in-frame clones only and misses some. Here the sample spans 150,000 to 200,000 clones, 80% to 90% being singletons. Material: peripheral blood. Source of these receptors: a man in his fifties or sixties with acute or convalescent COVID-19.

The CDR3 here is CASSLVEGKGLSEQYF. As DNA, the CDR3 is TGTGCCAGCAGCTTAGTCGAGGGAAAGGGACTCAGCGAGCAGTACTTC. The chain combines TRBV7-9 with TRBJ2-7; D is perhaps TRBD2 (6 bases). Germline V gene sequence: CDR1 SEHNR, CDR2 FQNEAQ (reference sequence). The CDR3 runs to 16 residues. Trimming shortened V by 1 base and J by 6 bases, and 19 bases separated the two germline ends.

In this sample, this clone turned up once. The genes are TRBV5-5 and TRBJ2-1; 9 positions agree with TRBD2. Per germline, CDR1 SGHKS and CDR2 YYEKEE (reference sequence). This CDR3 contains 15 residues. J was trimmed by 0 bases and V by 3 bases; bases with no gene match: 1. The CDR3 DNA is TGTGCCAGCAGCTATAGCGGGAGCTCCTACAATGAGCAGTTCTTC. Amino acids: CASSYSGSSYNEQFF.

The J gene is TRBJ1-2, the V gene TRBV4-1; 11 bases align to TRBD1. The CDR3 runs 19 residues. J lost 7 bases, V lost 1 base, and 17 bases had no gene match. Germline values: CDR1 MGHRA, CDR2 YSYEKL. CDR3 coding DNA: TGCGCCAGCAGCCAAGGGGTCTTGTCGGACAGGGGGCGCGCAAGTGGCTACACCTTC. Translation: CASSQGVLSDRGRASGYTF.

This clone was counted once. The CDR3 spells CASSPTSGPQETQYF. The CDR3 DNA reads TGTGCCAGCAGCCCGACTAGCGGTCCACAAGAGACCCAGTACTTC. The chain has TRBV6-4 and TRBJ2-5; 9 nucleotides line up with TRBD2. The CDR3 runs 15 residues. V gave up 6 bases and J gave up 2 bases; unmatched junction bases: 7. Germline lookup yields CDR1 MRHNA and CDR2 SNTAGT.

The rearrangement uses TRBV5-1 and TRBJ2-5, with D possibly being TRBD1 (6 bases). CDR3 length: 14 residues. CDR1 is SGHRS, CDR2 YFSETQ, per germline. Trimming left V 0 bases short and J 3 bases short, with 9 bases between. The CDR3 DNA is TGCGCCAGCAGCTTGGCGGCAGGGGAAGAGACCCAGTACTTC. Protein: CASSLAAGEETQYF.

The chain combines TRBV28 with TRBJ2-1; D perhaps matches TRBD1 (6 bases). Germline values: CDR1 MDHEN, CDR2 SYDVKM. The CDR3 runs 19 residues. Trimming left V 6 bases short and J 1 base short, with 25 bases between. CDR3 DNA sequence: TGTGCCAGCAGCCTCCGGGACACCGCTCGAGGGCTTTCCTACAATGAGCAGTTCTTC. Protein: CASSLRDTARGLSYNEQFF.

The chain couples TRBV14 to TRBJ1-2; D is perhaps TRBD1 (5 bases). V lost 4 bases, J lost 6 bases, and 15 bases lay in between. Germline-derived CDR1 and CDR2 are SGHDN and FVKESK. The CDR3 is 14 amino acids. The CDR3: CASSPRVYSDGYTF. The DNA for the CDR3 is TGTGCCAGCAGCCCCAGGGTTTATTCGGATGGCTACACCTTC.

The rearrangement joins TRBV5-1 to TRBJ1-1; D might be TRBD1 (6 bases). Germline CDR1 and CDR2: SGHRS and YFSETQ. This CDR3 region has 16 residues. The V end lost 0 bases, the J end lost 1 base, and 13 bases lay between the germline ends. The CDR3, as DNA: TGCGCCAGCAGCTTGGATCCCCTGGGGGCGAACACTGAAGCTTTCTTT. Amino acids: CASSLDPLGANTEAFF.